At least ten counts were recorded for the clone carrying this T cell receptor beta chain. The target antigen is unknown. These data are taken from a study of blood T cells in healthy people across ages. A second roughly 6 to 11 cycle PCR used barcoded and J-beta primers. TCRdb independently ran MiXCR on the 5' RACE reads; one entry per CDR3 protein. The sample yields over a million distinct CDR3 sequences, about 42% seen once. The germline V gene has CDR1 DFQATT and CDR2 SNEGSKA (reference sequence). This CDR3 spans 13 amino acids. With 6 bases clipped from V and 1 base from J, the junction kept 4 bases outside the gene matches. Whole-study findings and limits: Diversity figures derived from one million T cells were judged to underestimate the true value. There was no known CMV status for donors, so expanded clonotype changes were possibly confounded.

The study isolated at least 7 million PBMCs from each sample. Extractions gave at least 6 micrograms of total RNA per sample. This chain connects TRBV20-1 to TRBJ2-5; 8 nucleotides agree with TRBD1. Source material: blood. The source is a woman aged 18 to 35 in good health. The CDR3 is CSALTGGQETQYF. CDR3 bases: TGCAGTGCCCTTACAGGGGGCCAAGAGACCCAGTACTTC.